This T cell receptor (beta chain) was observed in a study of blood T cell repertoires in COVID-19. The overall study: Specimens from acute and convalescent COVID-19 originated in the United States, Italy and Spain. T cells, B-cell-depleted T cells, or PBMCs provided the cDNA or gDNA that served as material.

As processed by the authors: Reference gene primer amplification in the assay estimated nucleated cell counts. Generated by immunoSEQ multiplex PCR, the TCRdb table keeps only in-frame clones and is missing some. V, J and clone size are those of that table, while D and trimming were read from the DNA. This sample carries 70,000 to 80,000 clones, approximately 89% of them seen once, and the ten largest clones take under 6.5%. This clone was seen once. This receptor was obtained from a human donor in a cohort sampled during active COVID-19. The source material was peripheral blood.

The CDR3 region has the DNA TGTGCCAGTAGGAGGGGGGGAAACTATGGCTACACCTTC. Translation gives CASRRGGNYGYTF. V gene TRBV19 combines with J gene TRBJ1-2; a weak D match, TRBD1 (6 bases). CDR3 length equals 13 residues. V gave up 6 bases and J gave up 2 bases, with 10 bases separating them. Germline CDR1 and CDR2: LNHDA and SQIVND (reference sequence).